One and the same sample provided the 5 T cell receptor beta chains below, sequenced in a study of cytomegalovirus exposure and HLA in healthy donors. With 60 Vbeta and 13 Jbeta primers, the PCR was carried out. Profiled with immunoSEQ multiplex PCR; TCRdb holds only in-frame clones, not every one. In total, the table holds 200,000 to 250,000 clones. Sequencing was done on a sample of PBMCs. These receptor sequences come from a woman aged 25 to 45 in good health and CMV-seropositive.

The rearrangement uses TRBV5-1 and TRBJ2-3, with TRBD1 matching over 12 bases. CDR1 is SGHRS and CDR2 is YFSETQ in the germline V gene. The V segment lost 2 bases and the J segment 6 bases; nucleotides outside the gene matches: 10. The CDR3 is made up of 17 amino acids. The DNA of the CDR3 is TGCGCCAGCAGCTTCCGGGACAGGGGGCGAATTGGGGATACGCAGTATTTT. This gives the protein CASSFRDRGRIGDTQYF.

The chain is built from TRBV28 and TRBJ1-3, with D unclear. V was clipped by 5 bases and J by 6 bases, with 8 bases between them. Germline values: CDR1 MDHEN, CDR2 SYDVKM. The CDR3 covers 12 residues. This CDR3 is CASSPPLNTIYF. The CDR3, as DNA: TGTGCCAGCAGTCCCCCTTTAAACACCATATATTTT.

CDR3 amino acids: CASSLKTGVATDTQYF. The CDR3 nucleotides read TGTGCCAGCAGTCTGAAGACAGGGGTGGCCACAGATACGCAGTATTTT. V and J are TRBV6-6 and TRBJ2-3; 8 positions agree with TRBD1. Trimming cost V 5 bases and J 2 bases; bases outside gene matches: 9. The CDR3 loop spans 16 amino acids. The germline gives CDR1 MNHNY, CDR2 SVGAGI (reference sequence).

J is TRBJ1-1 and V is TRBV5-4; TRBD1 aligns across 7 bases. Trimming removed 4 bases from V and 3 bases from J; junction bases left unmatched: 6. This CDR3 has 14 residues. The germline V gene encodes CDR1 SGHNT and CDR2 YYREEE (reference sequence). The CDR3 is CASSRPDRDTEAFF. The CDR3 nucleotides are TGTGCCAGCAGCCGACCAGACAGGGACACTGAAGCTTTCTTT.

The V and J genes are TRBV5-1 and TRBJ2-5; D not resolved. Germline values: CDR1 SGHRS, CDR2 YFSETQ. V was clipped by 0 bases and J by 3 bases, with 6 bases between them. This CDR3 is built from 13 residues. Here the CDR3 reads CASSLAYKETQYF. CDR3 DNA sequence: TGCGCCAGCAGCTTGGCCTATAAAGAGACCCAGTACTTC. The complete variable domain, with remaining parts taken from reference TRBV5-1 and TRBJ2-5, reads KAGVTQTPRYLIKTRGQQVTLSCSPISGHRSVSWYQQTPGQGLQFLFEYFSETQRNKGNFPGRFSGRQFSNSRSEMNVSTLELGDSALYLCASSLAYKETQYFGPGTRLLVL.